This T cell receptor (beta chain) was retrieved from a study of OX40 agonist ivuxolimab in advanced cancers. This CDR3 has 15 residues. V lost 4 bases to trimming and J lost 4 bases, with 18 bases between them. Germline V CDR1 and CDR2: SGDLS, YYNGEE. Notes on this clone: The antigen remains unidentified.

Study findings and constraints: At 0.1-3.0 mg/kg, partial responders had clonal expansion among the lowest observed.

Using immunoSEQ multiplex PCR, the repertoire was profiled, and TCRdb retains in-frame clones only, with some absent. The data show 80,000 to 95,000 clones, just over 90% seen once. Sequenced here: CD4+ or CD8+ T cells sorted from blood, sampled in a trial of the OX40 agonist ivuxolimab. The receptor comes from an adult with an advanced solid tumor such as melanoma, head and neck, liver or kidney cancer. The gene calls are TRBV9 and TRBJ2-7; tentatively, D is TRBD2 (5 bases). The DNA for the CDR3 is TGTGCCAGCAGCCCCCCCGGGAATTACGGTTACGAGCAGTACTTC. As protein: CASSPPGNYGYEQYF.